Detailed here is one TCR beta chain. In germline, CDR1 is LGHDT, CDR2 YNNKEL (reference sequence). The CDR3 is made up of 13 amino acids. V lost 3 bases and J lost 9; bases outside the gene matches: 5. This entry belongs to a study of human T cells and chemical hapten exposure. Study summary: Readings were taken at 6 days from patch tests that had applied 0.01% DPC to the upper back. Chiefly female patients presented with alopecia areata, totalis or universalis.

TCRdb re-derived calls from the RACE reads in MiXCR, one entry per CDR3 protein. Of around 52,000 distinct CDR3 sequences in the sample, approximately 8.6% were seen once. Time point noted: patch test 1, 2 weeks after DPC sensitization. Regarding treatment: therapeutic diphenylcyclopropenone sensitization with weekly scalp DPC. Here the sequenced sample was whole blood, taken in connection with sensitization to the hapten diphenylcyclopropenone (DPC). The rearrangement joins TRBV3-1 to TRBJ2-3; 8 positions agree with TRBD1. The clonotype originates from a middle-aged woman with alopecia areata. Some clones in this sample may be carry-over from other donors' samples. DNA of the CDR3: TGTGCCAGCAGCCAGCCGGGACAGGTCACGCAGTATTTT. Translated, it gives CASSQPGQVTQYF.